This T cell receptor beta chain was recovered during a study of shared clonotypes between healthy human individuals. Produced via immunoSEQ multiplex PCR; TCRdb's table is partial and in-frame only. The sample has roughly 2.5 million clones; about 92% are singletons. The ends were cut back, 5 bases at V and 1 base at J, with 8 bases in the middle. CDR3 length: 13 amino acids. The germline V gene has CDR1 SGHVS and CDR2 FNYEAQ. The sequenced sample consisted of naive CD4+ T cells sorted from blood. Subset given: CD45RA+ positively selected. The chain couples TRBV7-6 to TRBJ1-1, with D maybe TRBD1 (6 bases). The receptor was isolated from a young man in good health. For the CDR3, the DNA is TGTGCCAGCAGCGCACAGGGGAACACTGAAGCTTTCTTT. The encoded protein is CASSAQGNTEAFF.